This T cell receptor (beta chain) was obtained from a study of blood T cell repertoires in COVID-19. Study summary: The study drew acute and convalescent COVID-19 samples from the United States, Italy and Spain.

Original processing methods: Reference gene primer amplification in the assay estimated nucleated cell counts. TCRdb keeps only in-frame clones here, not all; method: immunoSEQ multiplex PCR. Clonal size and the V and J genes are those of that table, whereas D and trimming came from the DNA. The table lists approximately 210,000 clones, approximately 87% of them singletons. J lost 0 bases, V lost 5 bases, and 8 bases had no gene match. CDR1 is SGHVS and CDR2 is FNYEAQ in the germline V gene. CDR3 length: 18 amino acids. The specimen was peripheral blood. This receptor was identified in a woman between 65 and 79 years old with acute or convalescent COVID-19. The chain has TRBV7-6 and TRBJ1-6; TRBD1 agrees at 9 bases. CDR3: CASSLRTGEGSYNSPLHF. In DNA, the CDR3 is TGTGCCAGCAGCCTTCGGACAGGGGAGGGCTCCTATAATTCACCCCTCCACTTT. The full variable domain, its missing parts supplied by reference TRBV7-6 and TRBJ1-6, is GAGVSQSPRYKVTKRGQDVALRCDPISGHVSLYWYRQALGQGPEFLTYFNYEAQQDKSGLPNDRFSAERPEGSISTLTIQRTEQRDSAMYRCASSLRTGEGSYNSPLHFGNGTRLTVT.